Below are 2 T cell receptor beta chains sequenced from a single sample in a study of brain metastases from non-small cell lung cancer. Using immunoSEQ multiplex PCR, the repertoire was profiled, and TCRdb retains in-frame clones only, with some absent. The table lists hundreds of clones, around 86% of them singletons. Sample: tumor-adjacent normal tissue. The receptors derive from a donor over 35 with non-small cell lung cancer.

The CDR3, as DNA: TGTGCCAGCAGTGACAGGGTCCCCCACTACGAGCAGTACTTC. It codes for CASSDRVPHYEQYF. The rearrangement uses TRBV6-1 and TRBJ2-7, with a tentative D call TRBD1 (5 bases). Germline assignment: CDR1 MNHNS and CDR2 SASEGT. This CDR3 has 14 amino acids. V lost 3 bases, J lost 3 bases, and 12 bases lay in between.

The CDR3 protein is CASSLGGLETQYF. The CDR3 DNA reads TGTGCCAGCAGCTTAGGGGGGCTGGAGACCCAGTACTTC. The V call is TRBV7-2, the J call TRBJ2-5; possible D gene TRBD1, 6 bases. With 1 base removed from V and 5 bases from J, the gap between germline ends came to 8 bases. This CDR3 contains 13 residues. CDR1 is SGHTA and CDR2 is FQGNSA in the germline V gene.